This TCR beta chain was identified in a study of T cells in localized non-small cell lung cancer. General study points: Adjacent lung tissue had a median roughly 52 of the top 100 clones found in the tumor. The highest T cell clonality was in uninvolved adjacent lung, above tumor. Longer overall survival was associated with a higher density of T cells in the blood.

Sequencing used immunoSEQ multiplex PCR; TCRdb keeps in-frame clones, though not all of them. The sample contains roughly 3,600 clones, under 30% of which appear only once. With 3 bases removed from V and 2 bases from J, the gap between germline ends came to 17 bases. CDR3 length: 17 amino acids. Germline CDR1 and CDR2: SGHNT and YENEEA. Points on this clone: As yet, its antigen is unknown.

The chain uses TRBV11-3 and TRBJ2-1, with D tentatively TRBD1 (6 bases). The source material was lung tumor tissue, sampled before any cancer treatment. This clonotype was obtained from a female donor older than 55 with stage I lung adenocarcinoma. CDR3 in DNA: TGTGCCAGCAGCTTTACTTATGGGGGCGAAACCTACAATGAGCAGTTCTTC. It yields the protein CASSFTYGGETYNEQFF.